The sequence of this T cell receptor beta chain was determined in a study of blood T cell repertoires in COVID-19. The CDR3 sequence is 14 residues long. Deletions cut 4 bases from V and 6 bases from J, with 13 bases between. Germline CDR1 and CDR2: SGHRS and YFSETQ. This table comes from immunoSEQ multiplex PCR, and its TCRdb copy is limited to in-frame clones, with some not included. The sample holds some 200,000 clones, 82% seen once. The TCR comes from a man in his forties who had recovered from COVID-19. Material: PBMCs or T cells enriched from blood (not recorded which). The genes are TRBV5-1 and TRBJ2-2; D ambiguous. For the CDR3, the DNA is TGCGCCAGCAGCCCGCACCAGTTATCCGGGGAGCTGTTTTTT. The encoded protein is CASSPHQLSGELFF.